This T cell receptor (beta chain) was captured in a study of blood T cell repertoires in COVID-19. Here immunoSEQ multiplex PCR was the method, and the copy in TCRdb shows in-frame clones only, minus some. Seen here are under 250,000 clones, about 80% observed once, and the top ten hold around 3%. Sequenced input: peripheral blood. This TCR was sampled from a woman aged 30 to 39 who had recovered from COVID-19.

CDR3: CASSLGLQINEKLFF. The CDR3 DNA is TGTGCCAGCAGCTTGGGCTTACAGATTAATGAAAAACTGTTTTTT. V is TRBV5-4 and J is TRBJ1-4; no reliable D call. The CDR3 is 15 residues long. Germline CDR1 is SGHNT and CDR2 is YYREEE (reference sequence). Trimming took off 0 bases at V and 4 bases at J, with 10 bases between the two ends.